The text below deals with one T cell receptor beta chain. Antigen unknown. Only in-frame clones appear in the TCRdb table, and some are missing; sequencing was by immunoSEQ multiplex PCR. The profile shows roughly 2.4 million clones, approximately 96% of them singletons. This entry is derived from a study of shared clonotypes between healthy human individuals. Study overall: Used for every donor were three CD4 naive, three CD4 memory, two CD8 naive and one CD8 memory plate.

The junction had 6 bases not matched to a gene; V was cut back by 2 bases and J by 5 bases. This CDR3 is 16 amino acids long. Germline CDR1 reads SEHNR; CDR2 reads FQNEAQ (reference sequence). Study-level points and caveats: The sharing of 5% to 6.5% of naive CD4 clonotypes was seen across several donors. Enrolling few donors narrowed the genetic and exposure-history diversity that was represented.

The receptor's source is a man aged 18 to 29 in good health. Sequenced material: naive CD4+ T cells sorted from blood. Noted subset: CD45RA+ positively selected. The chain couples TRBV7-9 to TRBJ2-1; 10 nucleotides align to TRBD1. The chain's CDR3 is CASSLWRGTGDNEQFF. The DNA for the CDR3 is TGTGCCAGCAGCTTATGGCGCGGGACAGGGGACAATGAGCAGTTCTTC. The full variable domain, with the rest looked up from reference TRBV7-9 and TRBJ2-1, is DTGVSQNPRHKITKRGQNVTFRCDPISEHNRLYWYRQTLGQGPEFLTYFQNEAQLEKSRLLSDRFSAERPKGSFSTLEIQRTEQGDSAMYLCASSLWRGTGDNEQFFGPGTRLTVL.